This passage covers 22 T cell receptor beta chains from one sample sequenced in a study of shared T cell receptors in the human thymus. Some clones are missing from TCRdb's copy, which holds only in-frame ones; the method was immunoSEQ multiplex PCR. The sample consists of under 450,000 clones, just under 95% of them appearing once. The sequenced material came from thymocytes. Every receptor here comes from a human donor.

The rearrangement links TRBV10-1 to TRBJ1-3, with D perhaps matching TRBD1 (5 bases). The CDR3 is 16 residues long. Germline lookup yields CDR1 WNHNN and CDR2 SYGVQD (reference sequence). V lost 2 bases to trimming and J lost 2 bases, with 13 bases between them. As DNA, the CDR3 is TGCGCCAGCAGTGAGACACAGGAAAGGCCTGGAAACACCATATATTTT. Encoded protein: CASSETQERPGNTIYF.

The V gene is TRBV7-8, the J gene TRBJ2-5; no definite D call. The CDR3 extends over 15 amino acids. V dropped 4 bases and J dropped 4 bases, with 16 bases sitting between them. CDR1 is SGHVS and CDR2 is FQNEAQ in the germline V gene. The CDR3: CASSSRISDPETQYF. The CDR3 bases are TGTGCCAGCAGCTCCCGAATCAGTGATCCAGAGACCCAGTACTTC.

The rearrangement uses TRBV6-1 and TRBJ1-1, with a possible D match to TRBD1 (6 bases). This CDR3 region has 14 residues. Germline values: CDR1 MNHNS, CDR2 SASEGT. Trimming pared 4 bases from V and 3 bases from J, leaving 12 bases between. CDR3 in amino acids: CASSVTGWDTEAFF. DNA of the CDR3: TGTGCCAGCAGTGTGACAGGTTGGGACACTGAAGCTTTCTTT.

The CDR3 region is CASRERAGYNEQFF. In DNA form, the CDR3 reads TGTGCCAGCAGAGAAAGGGCGGGTTACAATGAGCAGTTCTTC. This chain links TRBV27 with TRBJ2-1; the D gene is possibly TRBD2 (5 bases). Germline CDR1 MNHEY, CDR2 SMNVEV (reference sequence). The CDR3 runs 14 residues. Trimming took 6 bases from V and 4 from J, leaving 13 bases between them.

In regard to this clone: Other DNA sequences in the sample encode the same CDR3. This chain uses TRBV27 with TRBJ2-2; 10 positions agree with TRBD2. Germline V gives CDR1 MNHEY, CDR2 SMNVEV (reference sequence). This CDR3 comprises 16 residues. With V trimmed by 2 bases and J by 1 base, 1 base remained unmatched. The CDR3 spells CASSLRTSGNTGELFF. The CDR3 bases are TGTGCCAGCAGTTTAAGGACTAGCGGGAACACCGGGGAGCTGTTTTTT.

This chain uses TRBV15 with TRBJ2-3, with D possibly being TRBD1 (5 bases). The V gene lost 0 bases and the J gene lost 5 bases, with 9 bases spanning the gap. Germline V CDR1 and CDR2: LNHNV, YYDKDF (reference sequence). The CDR3 consists of 14 residues. CDR3 bases: TGTGCCACCAGCAGAGATGTAGGGGAAGATACGCAGTATTTT. Amino acid sequence: CATSRDVGEDTQYF.

The gene calls are TRBV12-5 and TRBJ1-1, with D unresolved. This CDR3 has 15 amino acids. Trimming took 3 bases from V and 1 from J, leaving 12 bases between them. Germline lookup yields CDR1 LGHNT and CDR2 FRNRAP. CDR3 in amino acids: CASGFNSEGNTEAFF. In DNA, the CDR3 is TGTGCTAGTGGTTTTAACAGTGAAGGGAACACTGAAGCTTTCTTT.

The rearrangement links TRBV19 to TRBJ1-5, with D maybe TRBD1 (5 bases). The CDR3 contains 17 residues. Germline V gene data show CDR1 as LNHDA and CDR2 as SQIVND (reference sequence). V was clipped by 6 bases and J by 1 base, with 19 bases between them. Here the CDR3 DNA reads TGTGCCAGTAGATGGGACGGAGAAGCAGAAAGCAATCAGCCCCAGCATTTT. Its protein is CASRWDGEAESNQPQHF. Full variable domain (outside the CDR3, taken from reference TRBV19 and TRBJ1-5): DGGITQSPKYLFRKEGQNVTLSCEQNLNHDAMYWYRQDPGQGLRLIYYSQIVNDFQKGDIAEGYSVSREKKESFPLTVTSAQKNPTAFYLCASRWDGEAESNQPQHFGDGTRLSIL.

This chain uses TRBV27 with TRBJ2-1; TRBD2 agrees at 11 bases. The CDR3 has 15 amino acids. J gave up 8 bases and V 5 bases, and 8 bases lay outside the gene matches. In germline, CDR1 is MNHEY, CDR2 SMNVEV (reference sequence). For the CDR3, the DNA is TGTGCCAGCAGTCGACTAGCGGGGCTACTCGATGAGCAGTTCTTC. This encodes CASSRLAGLLDEQFF.

The J gene is TRBJ1-4, the V gene TRBV15; possible D gene TRBD1, 5 bases. The CDR3 has 14 residues. From germline, CDR1 is LNHNV and CDR2 YYDKDF (reference sequence). Trimming removed 3 bases at V and 3 bases at J, with 8 bases between. CDR3: CATSSRDPNEKLFF. Written as DNA, the CDR3 is TGTGCCACCAGCAGCCGGGACCCTAATGAAAAACTGTTTTTT.

V usage is TRBV2 and J usage is TRBJ2-1, with 10 bases fitting TRBD2. The CDR3 consists of 18 residues. J gave up 4 bases and V 3 bases, and 12 bases lay outside the gene matches. Per germline, CDR1 SNHLY and CDR2 FYNNEI. CDR3 residues: CASSDLAGVSDEYNEQFF. The CDR3 DNA sequence: TGTGCCAGCAGTGACCTAGCGGGAGTATCGGATGAATACAATGAGCAGTTCTTC.

The chain uses TRBV28 and TRBJ1-4, with D maybe TRBD1 (6 bases). The CDR3 length is 18 residues. The germline gives CDR1 MDHEN, CDR2 SYDVKM. The V gene lost 4 bases and the J gene lost 0 bases, with 18 bases spanning the gap. The CDR3 sequence is CASSSTLGQLTTNEKLFF. Here the CDR3 DNA reads TGTGCCAGCAGTTCAACCCTCGGACAGCTTACAACTAATGAAAAACTGTTTTTT.

J is TRBJ2-5 and V is TRBV5-6, with 9 bases that match TRBD1. CDR3 size: 15 residues. V lost 3 bases, J lost 4 bases, and 7 bases stayed unmatched. Germline-derived CDR1 and CDR2 are SGHDT and YYEEEE. The CDR3 DNA sequence: TGTGCCAGCAGCTCTGGACAGGGGTTGGGAGAGACCCAGTACTTC. Its translation: CASSSGQGLGETQYF.

The rearrangement links TRBV5-1 to TRBJ2-4; D is uncertain. Germline lookup yields CDR1 SGHRS and CDR2 YFSETQ. The germline V and J ends were trimmed by 0 bases and 0 bases, with 4 bases remaining between them. The CDR3 length is 14 residues. CDR3 region: CASSLAGAKNIQYF. The CDR3, as DNA: TGCGCCAGCAGCTTGGCCGGAGCCAAAAACATTCAGTACTTC.

The rearrangement uses TRBV7-8 and TRBJ1-3; D remains unclear. Germline CDR1 is SGHVS and CDR2 is FQNEAQ. Trimming cost V 5 bases and J 0 bases, with 17 bases left between them. The CDR3 is made up of 17 amino acids. The DNA for the CDR3 is TGTGCCAGCAGCACCGATAGTCGGGTACTCTCTGGAAACACCATATATTTT. It codes for CASSTDSRVLSGNTIYF. The variable domain in full, completed from reference TRBV7-8 and TRBJ1-3, reads GAGVSQSPRYKVAKRGQDVALRCDPISGHVSLFWYQQALGQGPEFLTYFQNEAQLDKSGLPSDRFFAERPEGSVSTLKIQRTQQEDSAVYLCASSTDSRVLSGNTIYFGEGSWLTVV.

This sequence joins TRBV5-8 and TRBJ1-5; 7 bases agree with TRBD1. Trimming removed 0 bases from V and 3 bases from J; junction bases left unmatched: 9. The CDR3 length is 17 residues. Looked up from germline, CDR1 is SGHTS and CDR2 is YDEGEE. The CDR3 DNA reads as TGTGCCAGCAGCTTGGCCTCCGGGACAGAAGTCAATCAGCCCCAGCATTTT. This codes for CASSLASGTEVNQPQHF.

This sequence joins TRBV27 and TRBJ1-1, with TRBD1 as a possible D gene (5 bases). Germline CDR1 and CDR2: MNHEY and SMNVEV (reference sequence). V dropped 5 bases and J dropped 4 bases, with 8 bases sitting between them. This CDR3 spans 12 amino acids. The CDR3: CASSTGATEAFF. The CDR3 DNA sequence: TGTGCCAGCAGTACCGGGGCCACTGAAGCTTTCTTT.

This chain uses TRBV5-8 with TRBJ2-7, with unresolved D. With 4 bases removed from V and 3 bases from J, the gap between germline ends came to 5 bases. CDR1 is SGHTS, CDR2 YDEGEE, per germline. The CDR3 covers 11 residues. DNA of the CDR3: TGTGCCAGCAGCCAAAGCTACGAGCAGTACTTC. Translated, it gives CASSQSYEQYF.

This clone showed up just a few times. The chain carries TRBV28 and TRBJ2-7, with 9 positions matching TRBD1. Germline lookup yields CDR1 MDHEN and CDR2 SYDVKM. The CDR3 covers 11 residues. V lost 10 bases and J lost 7; bases outside the gene matches: 5. CDR3 DNA sequence: TGTGCCACTGGGACAGGGTGTGAGCAGTACTTC. This translates into CATGTGCEQYF.

The gene calls are TRBV10-3 and TRBJ2-2, with D perhaps matching TRBD2 (7 bases). The CDR3 length is 20 residues. Trimming cost V 2 bases and J 4 bases, with 26 bases left between them. Germline CDR1 reads ENHRY; CDR2 reads SYGVKD. The CDR3 sequence: CAISEDDWGGHGEGTGELFF. CDR3 bases: TGTGCCATCAGTGAGGACGACTGGGGGGGCCACGGGGAGGGCACCGGGGAGCTGTTTTTT.

The V call is TRBV7-9, the J call TRBJ2-7; 8 bases align to TRBD2. CDR3 size: 16 residues. J was trimmed by 2 bases and V by 3 bases; bases with no gene match: 9. Germline assignment: CDR1 SEHNR and CDR2 FQNEAQ (reference sequence). The DNA for the CDR3 is TGTGCCAGCAGCTTCAGCGGGAGTGGCGGAGCCTACGAGCAGTACTTC. Translated: CASSFSGSGGAYEQYF.

The chain is built from TRBV10-1 and TRBJ2-3; perhaps TRBD2 as D (6 bases). Germline CDR1 reads WNHNN; CDR2 reads SYGVQD (reference sequence). CDR3 length: 18 residues. V gave up 2 bases and J gave up 7 bases, with 25 bases separating them. CDR3 sequence reads: CASSELPRVGGPRNTQYF. For the CDR3, the DNA is TGCGCCAGCAGTGAGCTCCCGAGGGTGGGAGGTCCCCGCAATACGCAGTATTTT.